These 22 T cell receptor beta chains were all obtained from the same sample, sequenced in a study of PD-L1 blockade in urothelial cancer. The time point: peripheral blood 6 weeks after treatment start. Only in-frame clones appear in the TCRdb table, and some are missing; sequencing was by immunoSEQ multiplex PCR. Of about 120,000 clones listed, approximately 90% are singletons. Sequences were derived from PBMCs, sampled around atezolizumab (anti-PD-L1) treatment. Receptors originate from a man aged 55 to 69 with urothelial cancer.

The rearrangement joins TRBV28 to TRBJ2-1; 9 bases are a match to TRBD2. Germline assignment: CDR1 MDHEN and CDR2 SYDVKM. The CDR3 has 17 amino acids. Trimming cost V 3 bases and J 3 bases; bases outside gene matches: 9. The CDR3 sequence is CASSFPPGGGDYNEQFF. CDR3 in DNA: TGTGCCAGCAGTTTCCCCCCTGGCGGGGGGGACTACAATGAGCAGTTCTTC.

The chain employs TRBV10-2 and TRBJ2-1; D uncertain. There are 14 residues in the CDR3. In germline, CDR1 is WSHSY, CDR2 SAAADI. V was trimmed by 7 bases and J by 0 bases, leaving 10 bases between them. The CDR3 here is CASKQRDSYNEQFF. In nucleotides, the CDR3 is TGCGCCAGCAAGCAGCGTGACTCCTACAATGAGCAGTTCTTC.

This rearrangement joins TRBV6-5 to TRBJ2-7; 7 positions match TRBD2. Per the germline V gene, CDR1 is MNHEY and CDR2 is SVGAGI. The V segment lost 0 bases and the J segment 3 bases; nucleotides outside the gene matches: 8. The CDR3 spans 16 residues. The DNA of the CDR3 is TGTGCCAGCAGTTACTCGATGCTAGCGGCCAACTACGAGCAGTACTTC. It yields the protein CASSYSMLAANYEQYF.

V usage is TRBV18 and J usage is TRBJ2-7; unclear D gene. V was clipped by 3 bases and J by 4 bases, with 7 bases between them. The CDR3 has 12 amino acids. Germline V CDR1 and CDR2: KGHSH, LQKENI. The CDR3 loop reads CASSPAEYEQYF. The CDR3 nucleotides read TGTGCCAGCTCACCGGCGGAATACGAGCAGTACTTC.

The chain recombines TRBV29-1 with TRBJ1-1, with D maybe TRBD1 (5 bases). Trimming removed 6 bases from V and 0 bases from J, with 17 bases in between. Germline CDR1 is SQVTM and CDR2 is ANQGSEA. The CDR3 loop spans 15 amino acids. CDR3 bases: TGCAGCGTCCCCGGTGGGGCTGGAATGAACACTGAAGCTTTCTTT. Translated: CSVPGGAGMNTEAFF.

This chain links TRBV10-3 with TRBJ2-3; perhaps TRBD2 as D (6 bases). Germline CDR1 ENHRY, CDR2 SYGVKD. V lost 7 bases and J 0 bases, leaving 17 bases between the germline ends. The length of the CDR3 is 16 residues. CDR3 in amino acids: CAITRGGTTSTDTQYF. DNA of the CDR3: TGTGCCATCACCCGGGGAGGCACTACTAGCACAGATACGCAGTATTTT.

CDR3 residues: CAWSVTGGAVETQYF. CDR3 DNA: TGTGCCTGGAGTGTTACAGGGGGCGCGGTGGAGACCCAGTACTTC. This chain uses TRBV30 with TRBJ2-5; 9 bases fit TRBD1. The CDR3 totals 15 residues. The germline V gene encodes CDR1 GTSNPN and CDR2 SVGIG (reference sequence). V trimming: 0 bases; J trimming: 5 bases; junction bases outside the gene matches: 7.

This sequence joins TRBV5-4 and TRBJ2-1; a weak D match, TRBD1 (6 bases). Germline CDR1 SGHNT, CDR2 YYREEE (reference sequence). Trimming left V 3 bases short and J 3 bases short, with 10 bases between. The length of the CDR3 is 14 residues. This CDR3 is CASSSTGYYNEQFF. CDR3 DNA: TGTGCCAGCAGCTCTACAGGGTACTACAATGAGCAGTTCTTC.

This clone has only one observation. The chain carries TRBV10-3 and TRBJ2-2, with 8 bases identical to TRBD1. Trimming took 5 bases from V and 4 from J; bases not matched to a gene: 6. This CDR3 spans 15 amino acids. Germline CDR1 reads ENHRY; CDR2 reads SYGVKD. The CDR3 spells CAISLGQGSTGELFF. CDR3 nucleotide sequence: TGTGCCATCAGTCTAGGACAGGGATCCACCGGGGAGCTGTTTTTT.

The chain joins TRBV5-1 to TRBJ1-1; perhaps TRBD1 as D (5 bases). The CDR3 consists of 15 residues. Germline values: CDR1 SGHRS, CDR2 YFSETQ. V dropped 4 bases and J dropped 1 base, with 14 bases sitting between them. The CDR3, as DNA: TGCGCCAGCAGCACCAGCGGGGCAACGAACACTGAAGCTTTCTTT. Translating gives CASSTSGATNTEAFF.

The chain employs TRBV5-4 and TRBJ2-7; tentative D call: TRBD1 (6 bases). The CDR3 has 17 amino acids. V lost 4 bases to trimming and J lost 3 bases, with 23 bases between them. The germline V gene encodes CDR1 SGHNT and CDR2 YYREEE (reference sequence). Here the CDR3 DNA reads TGTGCCAGCAGCCCACAACCTTTCCCGACAGGAGGCTACGAGCAGTACTTC. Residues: CASSPQPFPTGGYEQYF.

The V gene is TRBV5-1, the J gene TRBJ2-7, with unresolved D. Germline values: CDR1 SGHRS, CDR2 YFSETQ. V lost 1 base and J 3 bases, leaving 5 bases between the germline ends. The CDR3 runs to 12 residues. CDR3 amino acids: CASSLNFYEQYF. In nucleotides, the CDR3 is TGCGCCAGCAGCTTGAACTTCTACGAGCAGTACTTC.

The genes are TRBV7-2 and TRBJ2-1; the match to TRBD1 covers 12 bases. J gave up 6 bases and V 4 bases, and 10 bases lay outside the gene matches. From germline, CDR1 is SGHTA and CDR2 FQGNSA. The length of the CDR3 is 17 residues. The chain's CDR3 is CASSSPGQGAFGNEQFF. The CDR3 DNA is TGTGCCAGCAGCTCCCCGGGACAGGGGGCTTTCGGCAATGAGCAGTTCTTC.

The CDR3 DNA is TGTGCCAGCTCACCATTCCTTGCGGCGGCAGGGGGAAGGTACGAGCAGTACTTC. It encodes CASSPFLAAAGGRYEQYF. V is TRBV18 and J is TRBJ2-7; 7 positions agree with TRBD1. The CDR3 has 18 amino acids. V lost 2 bases to trimming and J lost 4 bases; unmatched junction nucleotides: 17. The germline V gene has CDR1 KGHSH and CDR2 LQKENI. Drawing the rest from reference TRBV18 and TRBJ2-7, the complete variable domain is NAGVMQNPRHLVRRRGQEARLRCSPMKGHSHVYWYRQLPEEGLKFMVYLQKENIIDESGMPKERFSAEFPKEGPSILRIQQVVRGDSAAYFCASSPFLAAAGGRYEQYFGPGTRLTVT.

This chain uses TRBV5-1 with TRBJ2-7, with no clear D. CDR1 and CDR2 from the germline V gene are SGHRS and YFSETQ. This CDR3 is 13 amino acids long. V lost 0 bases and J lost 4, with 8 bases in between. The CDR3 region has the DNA TGCGCCAGCAGCTTGGGGATCGGGTACGAGCAGTACTTC. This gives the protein CASSLGIGYEQYF.

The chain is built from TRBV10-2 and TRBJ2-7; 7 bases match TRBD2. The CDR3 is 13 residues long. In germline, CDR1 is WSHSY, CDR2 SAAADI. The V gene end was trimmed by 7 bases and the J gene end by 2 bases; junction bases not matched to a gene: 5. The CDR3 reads CASTGGGPYEQYF. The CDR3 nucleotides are TGCGCCAGCACGGGGGGAGGGCCCTACGAGCAGTACTTC.

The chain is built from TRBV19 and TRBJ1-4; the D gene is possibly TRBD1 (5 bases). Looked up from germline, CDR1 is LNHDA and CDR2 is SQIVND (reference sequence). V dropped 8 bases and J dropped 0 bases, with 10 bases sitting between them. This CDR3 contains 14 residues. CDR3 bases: TGTGCCAGTGGTCTACAGGCAACTAATGAAAAACTGTTTTTT. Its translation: CASGLQATNEKLFF. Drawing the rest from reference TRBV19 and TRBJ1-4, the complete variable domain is DGGITQSPKYLFRKEGQNVTLSCEQNLNHDAMYWYRQDPGQGLRLIYYSQIVNDFQKGDIAEGYSVSREKKESFPLTVTSAQKNPTAFYLCASGLQATNEKLFFGSGTQLSVL.

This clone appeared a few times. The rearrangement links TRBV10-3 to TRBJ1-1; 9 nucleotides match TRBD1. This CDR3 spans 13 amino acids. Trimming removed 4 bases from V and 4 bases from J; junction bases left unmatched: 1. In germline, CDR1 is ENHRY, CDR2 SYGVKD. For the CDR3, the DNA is TGTGCCATCAGTGGACAGGGGGGCACTGAAGCTTTCTTT. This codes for CAISGQGGTEAFF.

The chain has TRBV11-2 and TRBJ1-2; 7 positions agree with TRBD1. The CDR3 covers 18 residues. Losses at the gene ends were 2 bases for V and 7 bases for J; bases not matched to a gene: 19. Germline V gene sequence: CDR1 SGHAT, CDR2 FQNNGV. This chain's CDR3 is CASSLLVSRGRTGSGYTF. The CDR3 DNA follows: TGTGCCAGCAGCTTATTGGTCTCCAGGGGGAGGACAGGCTCTGGCTACACCTTC.

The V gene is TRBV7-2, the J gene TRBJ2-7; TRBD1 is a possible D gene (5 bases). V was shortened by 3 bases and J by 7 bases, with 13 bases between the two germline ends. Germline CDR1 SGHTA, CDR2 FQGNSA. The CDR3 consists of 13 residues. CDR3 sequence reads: CASSFLPRVEQYF. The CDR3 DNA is TGTGCCAGCAGCTTCCTACCCAGGGTAGAGCAGTACTTC. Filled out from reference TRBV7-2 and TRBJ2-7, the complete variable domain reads GAGVSQSPSNKVTEKGKDVELRCDPISGHTALYWYRQSLGQGLEFLIYFQGNSAPDKSGLPSDRFSAERTGGSVSTLTIQRTQQEDSAVYLCASSFLPRVEQYFGPGTRLTVT.

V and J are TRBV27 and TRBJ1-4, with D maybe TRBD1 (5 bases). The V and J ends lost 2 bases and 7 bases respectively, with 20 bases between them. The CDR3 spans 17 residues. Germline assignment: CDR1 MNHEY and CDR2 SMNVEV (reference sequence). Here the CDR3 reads CASSLRPTAVHVEKLFF. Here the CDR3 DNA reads TGTGCCAGCAGTTTAAGGCCGACAGCCGTTCATGTTGAAAAACTGTTTTTT.

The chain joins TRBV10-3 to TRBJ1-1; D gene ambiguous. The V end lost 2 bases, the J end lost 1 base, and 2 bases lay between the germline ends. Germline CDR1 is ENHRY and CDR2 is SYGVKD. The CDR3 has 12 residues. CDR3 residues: CAISERNTEAFF. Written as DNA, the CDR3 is TGTGCCATCAGTGAGCGGAACACTGAAGCTTTCTTT.